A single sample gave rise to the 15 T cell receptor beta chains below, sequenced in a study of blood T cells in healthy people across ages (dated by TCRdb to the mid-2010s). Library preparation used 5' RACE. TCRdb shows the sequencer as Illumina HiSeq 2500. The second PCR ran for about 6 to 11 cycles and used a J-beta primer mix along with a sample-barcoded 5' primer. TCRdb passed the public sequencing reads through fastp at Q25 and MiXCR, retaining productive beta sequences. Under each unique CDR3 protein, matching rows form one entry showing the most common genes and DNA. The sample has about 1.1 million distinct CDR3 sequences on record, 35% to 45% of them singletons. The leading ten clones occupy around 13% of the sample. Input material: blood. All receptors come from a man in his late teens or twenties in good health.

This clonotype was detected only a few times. This chain's CDR3 is CASSLASTQSPLHF. In DNA form, the CDR3 reads TGTGCCAGCAGCTTAGCTTCGACGCAGTCACCCCTCCACTTT. The V and J genes are TRBV7-9 and TRBJ1-6, with D uncertain. With 0 bases removed from V and 10 bases from J, the gap between germline ends came to 10 bases. The CDR3 is 14 residues long. Germline-derived CDR1 and CDR2 are SEHNR and FQNEAQ (reference sequence).

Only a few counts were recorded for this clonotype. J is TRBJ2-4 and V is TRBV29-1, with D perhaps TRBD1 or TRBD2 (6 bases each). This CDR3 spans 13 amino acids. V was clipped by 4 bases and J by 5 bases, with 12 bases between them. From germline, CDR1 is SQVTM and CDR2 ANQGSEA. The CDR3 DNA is TGCAGCGTTGTGCTAGGGGGGCAAAACATTCAGTACTTC. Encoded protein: CSVVLGGQNIQYF.

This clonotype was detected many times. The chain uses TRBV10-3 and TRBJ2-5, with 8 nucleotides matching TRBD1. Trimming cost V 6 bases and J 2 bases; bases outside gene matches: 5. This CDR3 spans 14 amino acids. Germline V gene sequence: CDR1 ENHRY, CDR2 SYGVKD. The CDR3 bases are TGTGCCATCAGCCAAGGACAGGGACAAGAGACCCAGTACTTC. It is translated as CAISQGQGQETQYF.

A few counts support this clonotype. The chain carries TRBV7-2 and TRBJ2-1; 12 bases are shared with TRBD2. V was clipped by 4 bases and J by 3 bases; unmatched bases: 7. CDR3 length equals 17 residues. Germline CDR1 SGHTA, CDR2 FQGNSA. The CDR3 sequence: CASSSSSGGAFYNEQFF. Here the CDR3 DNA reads TGTGCCAGCAGCTCGTCTAGCGGGGGGGCCTTCTACAATGAGCAGTTCTTC.

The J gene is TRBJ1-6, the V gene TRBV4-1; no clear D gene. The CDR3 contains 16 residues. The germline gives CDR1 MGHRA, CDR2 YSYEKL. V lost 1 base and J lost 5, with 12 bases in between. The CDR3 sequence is CASSQVMGSHNSPLHF. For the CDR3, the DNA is TGCGCCAGCAGCCAAGTTATGGGAAGTCATAATTCACCCCTCCACTTT.

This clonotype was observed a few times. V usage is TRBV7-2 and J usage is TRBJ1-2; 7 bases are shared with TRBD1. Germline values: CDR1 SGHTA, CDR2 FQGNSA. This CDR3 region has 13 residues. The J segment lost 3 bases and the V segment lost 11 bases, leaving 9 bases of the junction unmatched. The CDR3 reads CAGSRDRDYGYTF. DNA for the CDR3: TGTGCCGGATCCAGGGACAGAGACTATGGCTACACCTTC.

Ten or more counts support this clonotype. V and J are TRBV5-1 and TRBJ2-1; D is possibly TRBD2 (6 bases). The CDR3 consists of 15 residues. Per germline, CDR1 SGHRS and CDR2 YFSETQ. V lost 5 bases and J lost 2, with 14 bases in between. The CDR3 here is CASRTGTQPYNEQFF. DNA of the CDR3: TGCGCCAGCAGGACCGGGACTCAGCCCTACAATGAGCAGTTCTTC.

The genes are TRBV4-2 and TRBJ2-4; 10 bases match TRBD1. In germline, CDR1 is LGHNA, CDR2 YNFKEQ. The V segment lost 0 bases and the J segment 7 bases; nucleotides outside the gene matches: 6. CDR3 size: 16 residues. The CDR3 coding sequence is TGTGCCAGCAGCCAAGATCGGGGGACAGGGGTCAACATTCAGTACTTC. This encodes CASSQDRGTGVNIQYF.

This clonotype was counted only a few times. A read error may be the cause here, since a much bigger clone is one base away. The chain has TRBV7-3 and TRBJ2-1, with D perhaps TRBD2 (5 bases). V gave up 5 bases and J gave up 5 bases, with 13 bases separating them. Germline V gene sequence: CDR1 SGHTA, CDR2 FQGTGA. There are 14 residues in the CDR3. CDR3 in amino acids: CASSVYAGHNEQFF. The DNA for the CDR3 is TGTGCCAGCAGCGTATACGCGGGCCACAATGAGCAGTTCTTC.

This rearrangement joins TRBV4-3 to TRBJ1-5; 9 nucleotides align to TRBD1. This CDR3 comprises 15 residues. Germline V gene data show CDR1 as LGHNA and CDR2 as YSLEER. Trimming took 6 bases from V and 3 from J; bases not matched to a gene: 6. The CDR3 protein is CASSFGTGPNQPQHF. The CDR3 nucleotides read TGCGCCAGCAGTTTCGGGACAGGGCCCAATCAGCCCCAGCATTTT.

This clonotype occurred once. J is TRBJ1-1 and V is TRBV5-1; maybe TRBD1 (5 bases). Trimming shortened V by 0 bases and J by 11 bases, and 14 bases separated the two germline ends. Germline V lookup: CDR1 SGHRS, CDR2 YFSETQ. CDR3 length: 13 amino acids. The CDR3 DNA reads TGCGCCAGCAGCTTGGGGGCCAGGGACGTGGCTTTCTTT. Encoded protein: CASSLGARDVAFF. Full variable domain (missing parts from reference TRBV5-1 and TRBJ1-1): KAGVTQTPRYLIKTRGQQVTLSCSPISGHRSVSWYQQTPGQGLQFLFEYFSETQRNKGNFPGRFSGRQFSNSRSEMNVSTLELGDSALYLCASSLGARDVAFFGQGTRLTVV.

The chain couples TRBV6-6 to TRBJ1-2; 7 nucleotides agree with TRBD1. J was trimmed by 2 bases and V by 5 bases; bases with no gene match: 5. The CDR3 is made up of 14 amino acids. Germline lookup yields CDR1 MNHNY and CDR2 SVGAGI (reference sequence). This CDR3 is CASSQPGQNYGYTF. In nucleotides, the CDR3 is TGTGCCAGCAGTCAACCGGGACAGAACTATGGCTACACCTTC.

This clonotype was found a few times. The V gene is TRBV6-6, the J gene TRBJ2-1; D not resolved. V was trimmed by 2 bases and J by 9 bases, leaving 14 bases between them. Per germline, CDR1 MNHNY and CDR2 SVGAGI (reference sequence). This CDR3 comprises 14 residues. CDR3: CASSYPIRGPEQFF. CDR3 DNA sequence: TGTGCCAGCAGTTACCCCATTCGAGGCCCTGAGCAGTTCTTC.

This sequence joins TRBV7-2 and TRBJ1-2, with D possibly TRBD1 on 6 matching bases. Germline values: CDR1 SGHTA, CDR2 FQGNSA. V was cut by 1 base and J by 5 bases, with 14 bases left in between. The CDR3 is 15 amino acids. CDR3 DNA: TGTGCCAGCAGCTTAGGACTCGGGACAAATTATGGCTACACCTTC. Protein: CASSLGLGTNYGYTF.

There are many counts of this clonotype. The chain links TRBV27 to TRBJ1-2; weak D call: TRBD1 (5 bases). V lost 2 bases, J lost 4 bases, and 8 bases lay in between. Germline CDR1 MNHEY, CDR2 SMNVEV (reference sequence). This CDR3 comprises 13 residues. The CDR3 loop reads CASSLDSRYGYTF. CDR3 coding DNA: TGTGCCAGCAGTTTAGACAGCCGCTATGGCTACACCTTC.